Listed below are T cell receptor beta chains from one sample, sequenced in a study of T cells in localized non-small cell lung cancer. Method: immunoSEQ multiplex PCR; TCRdb's copy keeps in-frame clones and lacks some. The table lists about 9,800 clones, around two fifths of them singletons. The material was lymph node tissue, obtained before any cancer treatment. The source is a woman aged 40-75 years with stage I lung adenocarcinoma. The CDR3 runs from the conserved cysteine through the conserved F or W. The order of the fields is CDR3 length, clone size, D gene, J gene, V gene, CDR3 DNA, CDR3 protein. The D gene is left open where the match is weak. Size is stated for part of the rows, as once, few or many counts, or as a class when the clone is expanded.

14	few	.	TRBJ1-2	TRBV4-1	TGCGCCAGCAGCCAAGCTTCGGTCTCCTATGGCTACACCTTC	CASSQASVSYGYTF
14	once	.	TRBJ1-2	TRBV15	TGTGCCACCAGCAGAGATCGGGTGGGCTATGGCTACACCTTC	CATSRDRVGYGYTF
16	.	.	TRBJ2-1	TRBV1	TGCGCCAGCAGCCAAGATGGCCCCAGCTTGTACAATGAGCAGTTCTTC	CASSQDGPSLYNEQFF
15	.	.	TRBJ1-5	TRBV29-1	TGCAGCGTTGCCGTCGGCGGACAGCAGAATCAGCCCCAGCATTTT	CSVAVGGQQNQPQHF
15	.	TRBD1	TRBJ2-2	TRBV29-1	TGCAGCGTTGAATTCCGGGACAGGGCAACCGGGGAGCTGTTTTTT	CSVEFRDRATGELFF
12	.	TRBD1	TRBJ1-2	TRBV30	TGTGCCTGGAGCCGGACAGGGATGGGCTACACTTTC	CAWSRTGMGYTF
16	.	.	TRBJ1-4	TRBV19	TGTGCCAGTAGTATTTCCGGGATTGCAACTAATGAAAAACTGTTTTTT	CASSISGIATNEKLFF
13	.	.	TRBJ1-2	TRBV10-3	TGTGCCATCAGTGAGGCCGGGGGCGCTGGCTACACCTTC	CAISEAGGAGYTF
16	few	.	TRBJ2-2	TRBV6-8	TGTGCCAGCAGTGTCCGGGGCCCGGCGGACACCGGGGAGCTGTTTTTT	CASSVRGPADTGELFF
14	few	.	TRBJ1-1	TRBV6-8	TGTGCCAGCAGTTACGATGCGGGGGGAGAGGAAGCTTTCTTT	CASSYDAGGEEAFF
14	.	.	TRBJ2-7	TRBV9	TGTGCCAGCAGTGACAGATTAAGCTCCTACGAGCAGTACTTC	CASSDRLSSYEQYF
16	.	.	TRBJ1-1	TRBV19	TGTGCCAGTAGTTTCCCCTGGGGCAGGGACGAAGGTGAAGCTTTCTTT	CASSFPWGRDEGEAFF
17	.	TRBD1	TRBJ1-2	TRBV19	TGTGCCAGTAGTCTCTTTTCGACAGGGGGCGAGGACTATGGCTACACCTTC	CASSLFSTGGEDYGYTF
16	.	TRBD1	TRBJ1-1	TRBV14	TGTGCCAGCAGCCAAGGCCAGGGGGCTAGGAAAGCTGAAGCTTTCTTT	CASSQGQGARKAEAFF
14	few	TRBD1	TRBJ1-2	TRBV2	TGTGCCAGCAGTTCTAGGACAGGGAACTATGGCTACACCTTC	CASSSRTGNYGYTF
14	.	.	TRBJ1-6	TRBV6-8	TGTGCCAGCAGTTTAAAACAGTATAATTCACCCCTCCACTTT	CASSLKQYNSPLHF
13	few	.	TRBJ2-2	TRBV18	TGTGCCAGCTCACCAAACCTGAAAGGGGAGCTGTTTTTT	CASSPNLKGELFF
13	.	TRBD1	TRBJ1-2	TRBV19	TGTGCCAGTAAGGACCCTCAGGGGGCTGGCTACACCTTC	CASKDPQGAGYTF
13	once	.	TRBJ1-1	TRBV25-1	TGTGCCAGCAGTGAATTTTCGGCAGGGGAAGCTTTCTTT	CASSEFSAGEAFF
13	.	.	TRBJ1-1	TRBV30	TGTGCCTGGAGTGTAATGGTTAACACTGAAGCTTTCTTT	CAWSVMVNTEAFF
17	.	TRBD1	TRBJ1-1	TRBV11-3	TGTGCCAGCAGCCTTGATTACAGGGGTCATATGAACACTGAAGCTTTCTTT	CASSLDYRGHMNTEAFF
14	medium-sized	.	TRBJ1-4	TRBV9	TGTGCCAGCAGCGTAGGGCAGGGCGGTGAAAAACTGTTTTTT	CASSVGQGGEKLFF
16	.	TRBD1	TRBJ1-6	TRBV11-3	TGTGCCAGCAGCTTGTCAGGGACAGGCCCAAATTCACCCCTCCACTTT	CASSLSGTGPNSPLHF
15	.	TRBD2	TRBJ2-1	TRBV19	TGTGCCAGTAGTATGGCAGCGGGGGGCCGCGATGAGCAGTTCTTC	CASSMAAGGRDEQFF
14	.	.	TRBJ2-1	TRBV29-1	TGCAGCGTTGAAGGGGGACGGGGTTTCGATGAGCAGTTCTTC	CSVEGGRGFDEQFF
14	few	.	TRBJ1-6	TRBV6-8	TGTGCCAGCAGGGACACCAACCGTAATTCACCCCTCCACTTT	CASRDTNRNSPLHF